This T cell receptor beta chain came from a study of monozygotic twins with inflammatory bowel disease. TCRdb re-called the 5' RACE reads and catalogs CDR3 proteins one per entry, DNA excluded. Its table records 310,000 or so distinct CDR3 sequences. The CDR3 covers 20 residues. Germline CDR1 and CDR2: SQVTM and ANQGSEA. The sequenced sample was blood. This clonotype was sampled from a human donor with ulcerative colitis or Crohn's disease, or a healthy co-twin of an affected twin (not recorded which). V is TRBV29-1 and J is TRBJ2-2; the D call from TCRdb, TRBD2, cannot be confirmed without DNA. CDR3 loop: CSVHPAAPVGLRPNTGELFF.